Following are 22 T cell receptor beta chains from one sample sequenced in a study of blood T cell repertoires in COVID-19. This table comes from immunoSEQ multiplex PCR, and its TCRdb copy is limited to in-frame clones, with some not included. The sample yields roughly 150,000 clones, approximately 80% seen once. The sequenced material came from PBMCs or T cells enriched from blood (not recorded which). The receptor source for this set is a man between 65 and 80 years old who had been exposed to COVID-19.

V is TRBV28 and J is TRBJ2-3; TRBD2 agrees at 14 bases. There are 15 residues in the CDR3. CDR1 MDHEN and CDR2 SYDVKM come from the germline V gene. Losses at the gene ends were 9 bases for V and 6 bases for J; bases not matched to a gene: 8. This CDR3 is CASRRTSGRMDTQYF. DNA for the CDR3: TGTGCCAGTAGAAGGACTAGCGGGAGGATGGATACGCAGTATTTT.

This chain uses TRBV27 with TRBJ2-7; TRBD1 is a possible D gene (5 bases). This CDR3 has 13 amino acids. V lost 3 bases and J lost 6, with 12 bases in between. CDR1 is MNHEY, CDR2 SMNVEV, per germline (reference sequence). The CDR3 DNA is TGTGCCAGCAGTTTGCAGGGTACGGGCGAGCAGTACTTC. Protein product: CASSLQGTGEQYF.

The chain couples TRBV9 to TRBJ2-5; TRBD1 matches at 10 bases. Germline V CDR1 and CDR2: SGDLS, YYNGEE. The CDR3 has 16 residues. Trimming cost V 3 bases and J 4 bases; bases outside gene matches: 9. Here the CDR3 DNA reads TGTGCCAGCAGCGCCCGGGACAGGGGACTGTCAGAGACCCAGTACTTC. Its protein is CASSARDRGLSETQYF. The complete variable domain, with remaining parts taken from reference TRBV9 and TRBJ2-5, reads DSGVTQTPKHLITATGQRVTLRCSPRSGDLSVYWYQQSLDQGLQFLIQYYNGEERAKGNILERFSAQQFPDLHSELNLSSLELGDSALYFCASSARDRGLSETQYFGPGTRLLVL.

This chain uses TRBV11-1 with TRBJ1-1; D is possibly TRBD1 (6 bases). Germline lookup yields CDR1 SGHAT and CDR2 FQDESV (reference sequence). There are 15 residues in the CDR3. Trimming pared 2 bases from V and 4 bases from J, leaving 14 bases between. CDR3 nucleotide sequence: TGTGCCAGCAGCTTAATGGGGGGGCGGGTCACTGAAGCTTTCTTT. It encodes CASSLMGGRVTEAFF.

This sequence joins TRBV25-1 and TRBJ1-1; tentative D call: TRBD1 (5 bases). CDR1 is MGHDK, CDR2 SYGVNS, per germline. This CDR3 is 13 amino acids long. V shed 7 bases and J shed 1 base, with 10 bases lying between them. CDR3 bases: TGTGCCAGCACCCAGGGAACGAACACTGAAGCTTTCTTT. Residues: CASTQGTNTEAFF.

The rearrangement uses TRBV6-5 and TRBJ2-5, with 9 positions matching TRBD1. With V trimmed by 0 bases and J by 1 base, 3 bases remained unmatched. The CDR3 spans 16 residues. CDR1 is MNHEY and CDR2 is SVGAGI in the germline V gene. The CDR3 here is CASSYSIQGAQETQYF. For the CDR3, the DNA is TGTGCCAGCAGTTACTCGATACAGGGGGCCCAAGAGACCCAGTACTTC.

V gene TRBV19 combines with J gene TRBJ1-1; unclear D gene. CDR1 and CDR2 from the germline V gene are LNHDA and SQIVND (reference sequence). The CDR3 is made up of 13 amino acids. V lost 3 bases and J 4 bases, leaving 9 bases between the germline ends. The chain's CDR3 is CASSILGFTEAFF. DNA of the CDR3: TGTGCCAGTAGTATTCTCGGGTTCACTGAAGCTTTCTTT. Full variable domain (missing parts from reference TRBV19 and TRBJ1-1): DGGITQSPKYLFRKEGQNVTLSCEQNLNHDAMYWYRQDPGQGLRLIYYSQIVNDFQKGDIAEGYSVSREKKESFPLTVTSAQKNPTAFYLCASSILGFTEAFFGQGTRLTVV.

The V gene is TRBV25-1, the J gene TRBJ2-7; D not certain. Between the trimmed V and J ends, which lost 4 bases and 1 base, there was a span of 2 bases. The length of the CDR3 is 11 residues. Looked up from germline, CDR1 is MGHDK and CDR2 is SYGVNS. The CDR3 here is CASSVSYEQYF. In DNA form, the CDR3 reads TGTGCCAGCAGTGTATCCTACGAGCAGTACTTC.

The V and J genes are TRBV4-2 and TRBJ2-7; 8 positions match TRBD1. The CDR3 spans 16 residues. V dropped 0 bases and J dropped 4; count of bases not matched to a gene: 8. Germline assignment: CDR1 LGHNA and CDR2 YNFKEQ. For the CDR3, the DNA is TGTGCCAGCAGCCAAGATCTGGCAGGGGGCTGGTACGAGCAGTACTTC. Its protein is CASSQDLAGGWYEQYF.

The rearrangement links TRBV5-6 to TRBJ1-6; D unclear. Trimming stripped 5 bases from V and 0 bases from J, with 12 bases between. CDR3 length: 16 residues. The V gene's germline CDR1 is SGHDT and CDR2 YYEEEE. CDR3 loop: CASRAGANSYNSPLHF. Here the CDR3 DNA reads TGTGCCAGCAGGGCCGGAGCGAACTCCTATAATTCACCCCTCCACTTT.

The chain employs TRBV19 and TRBJ2-1; 12 positions agree with TRBD2. V shed 6 bases and J 2 bases; nucleotides not matched to a gene: 5. Germline CDR1 and CDR2: LNHDA and SQIVND (reference sequence). The CDR3 extends over 16 amino acids. Here the CDR3 DNA reads TGTGCCAGTAGCCCTAGCGGGGGGGCCGCCTACAATGAGCAGTTCTTC. Its translation: CASSPSGGAAYNEQFF.

The chain is built from TRBV27 and TRBJ2-1, with 9 bases identical to TRBD2. Germline V gene lookup returns CDR1 MNHEY and CDR2 SMNVEV (reference sequence). Trimming took 1 base from V and 8 from J; bases not matched to a gene: 6. This CDR3 comprises 15 residues. CDR3 sequence (DNA): TGTGCCAGCAGTTTATTAGCGGGAGTCCCGCATGAGCAGTTCTTC. It translates to CASSLLAGVPHEQFF.

The chain employs TRBV21-1 and TRBJ1-1; whether TRBD1, the table's D call, matches the DNA was not checked. TRBV21-1 is recorded as a pseudogene. The CDR3 runs 14 residues. CDR3 residues: CASIRGQGNTEAFF. The CDR3 DNA reads TGTGCCAGCATCAGGGGACAGGGGAACACTGAAGCTTTCTTT.

The chain combines TRBV9 with TRBJ1-4, with unresolved D. The germline V and J ends were trimmed by 0 bases and 0 bases, with 9 bases remaining between them. Germline assignment: CDR1 SGDLS and CDR2 YYNGEE. The CDR3 sequence is 16 residues long. CDR3 loop: CASSVGGSATNEKLFF. The CDR3 nucleotides are TGTGCCAGCAGCGTAGGCGGATCCGCAACTAATGAAAAACTGTTTTTT.

The chain carries TRBV19 and TRBJ2-5, with D possibly being TRBD1 (5 bases). This CDR3 has 14 amino acids. Between the trimmed V and J ends, which lost 5 bases and 0 bases, there was a span of 10 bases. The germline V gene has CDR1 LNHDA and CDR2 SQIVND (reference sequence). The CDR3: CASSPQVYQETQYF. CDR3 nucleotide sequence: TGTGCCAGTAGTCCACAGGTTTACCAAGAGACCCAGTACTTC.

The J gene is TRBJ1-4, the V gene TRBV5-6; 9 nucleotides match TRBD1. The ends lost 4 bases at V and 8 bases at J; junction bases unmatched: 6. This CDR3 contains 14 residues. Germline CDR1 SGHDT, CDR2 YYEEEE. The CDR3 sequence is CASSQQGAGEKLFF. CDR3 nucleotide sequence: TGTGCCAGCAGCCAACAGGGGGCAGGGGAAAAACTGTTTTTT. The full variable domain, with the rest looked up from reference TRBV5-6 and TRBJ1-4, is DAGVTQSPTHLIKTRGQQVTLRCSPKSGHDTVSWYQQALGQGPQFIFQYYEEEERQRGNFPDRFSGHQFPNYSSELNVNALLLGDSALYLCASSQQGAGEKLFFGSGTQLSVL.

The gene calls are TRBV29-1 and TRBJ1-2; 8 nucleotides agree with TRBD1. The length of the CDR3 is 15 residues. The V gene end was trimmed by 6 bases and the J gene end by 7 bases; junction bases not matched to a gene: 16. Germline assignment: CDR1 SQVTM and CDR2 ANQGSEA. The CDR3 nucleotides are TGCAGCGTGAGGGATCCTTCTCAGGGGGCGGGTGGCTACACCTTC. Translating gives CSVRDPSQGAGGYTF. Drawing the rest from reference TRBV29-1 and TRBJ1-2, the complete variable domain is SAVISQKPSRDICQRGTSLTIQCQVDSQVTMMFWYRQQPGQSLTLIATANQGSEATYESGFVIDKFPISRPNLTFSTLTVSNMSPEDSSIYLCSVRDPSQGAGGYTFGSGTRLTVV.

The chain recombines TRBV18 with TRBJ2-3, with TRBD2 matching over 10 bases. Germline-derived CDR1 and CDR2 are KGHSH and LQKENI. After removal of 2 bases from V and 5 bases from J, the junction contained 10 bases not matched to a gene. The CDR3 covers 17 residues. Here the CDR3 DNA reads TGTGCCAGCTCACCATTCGCCAGCGGGGGGGCCGGAGATACGCAGTATTTT. The encoded protein is CASSPFASGGAGDTQYF.

This clone was seen a single time. V gene TRBV3-1 (or the pseudogene TRBV3-2) combines with J gene TRBJ2-5; 8 bases align to TRBD1. Unmatched junction bases numbered 8, after V lost 4 bases and J lost 4 bases. Germline-derived CDR1 and CDR2 are LGHDT and YNNKEL (reference sequence). There are 15 residues in the CDR3. The CDR3 DNA reads as TGTGCCAGCAGCCTGGGGCCCGGGACAGGAGAGACCCAGTACTTC. This encodes CASSLGPGTGETQYF.

The rearrangement joins TRBV7-9 to TRBJ2-3; D possibly corresponds to TRBD2 (6 bases). CDR1 is SEHNR and CDR2 is FQNEAQ in the germline V gene (reference sequence). The CDR3 has 15 residues. The germline V and J ends were trimmed by 5 bases and 1 base, with 13 bases remaining between them. The chain's CDR3 is CASSHPSDRTDTQYF. The CDR3 nucleotides are TGTGCCAGCAGCCACCCTAGCGACCGCACAGATACGCAGTATTTT. The full variable domain, rest sourced from reference TRBV7-9 and TRBJ2-3, is DTGVSQNPRHKITKRGQNVTFRCDPISEHNRLYWYRQTLGQGPEFLTYFQNEAQLEKSRLLSDRFSAERPKGSFSTLEIQRTEQGDSAMYLCASSHPSDRTDTQYFGPGTRLTVL.

The V and J genes are TRBV11-2 and TRBJ2-7, with TRBD2 matching over 8 bases. CDR1 and CDR2 from the germline V gene are SGHAT and FQNNGV. CDR3 length equals 16 residues. Trimming at V came to 7 bases and at J to 2 bases, leaving 13 bases not matched to a gene. CDR3 protein: CASNSRGAGGAYEQYF. CDR3 in DNA: TGTGCCAGCAATTCTAGAGGGGCGGGAGGCGCCTACGAGCAGTACTTC.

The J gene is TRBJ2-3, the V gene TRBV6-2 or TRBV6-3, with TRBD1 identical over 8 bases. The CDR3 loop spans 14 amino acids. Germline CDR1 is MNHEY and CDR2 is SVGEGT. J was trimmed by 5 bases and V by 2 bases; bases with no gene match: 3. The CDR3 DNA reads TGTGCCAGCAGTTACGACAGGGGAAGAGATACGCAGTATTTT. Amino acids: CASSYDRGRDTQYF.